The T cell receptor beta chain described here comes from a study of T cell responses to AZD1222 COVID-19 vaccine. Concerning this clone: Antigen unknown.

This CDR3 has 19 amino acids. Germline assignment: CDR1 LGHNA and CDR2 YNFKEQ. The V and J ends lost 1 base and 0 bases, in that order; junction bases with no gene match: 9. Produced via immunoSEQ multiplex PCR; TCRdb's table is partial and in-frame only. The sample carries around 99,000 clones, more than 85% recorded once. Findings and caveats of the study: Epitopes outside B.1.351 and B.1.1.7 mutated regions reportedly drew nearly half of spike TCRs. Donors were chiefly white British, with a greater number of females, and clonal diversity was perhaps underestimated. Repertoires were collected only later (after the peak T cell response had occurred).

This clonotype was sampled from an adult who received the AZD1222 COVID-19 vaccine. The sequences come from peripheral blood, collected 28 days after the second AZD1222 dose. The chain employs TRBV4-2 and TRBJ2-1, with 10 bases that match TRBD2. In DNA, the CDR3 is TGTGCCAGCAGCCAAGTAGCGGGAGGCCGATTTAGCTCCTACAATGAGCAGTTCTTC. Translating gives CASSQVAGGRFSSYNEQFF.